This TCR beta chain was sequenced for a study of shared clonotypes between healthy human individuals. Study context: Each donor contributed plates that comprised three CD4 naive, three CD4 memory, two CD8 naive and one CD8 memory.

CD4+ cells were split into CD45RA+ naive and CD45RA-negative memory subsets. Study conclusions and caveats: Shared across a handful of donors were about 4.8% of the naive CD4 clonotypes.

The sample holds a few counts of this clone. Antigen specificity is unknown. Produced via immunoSEQ multiplex PCR; TCRdb's table is partial and in-frame only. The sample lists about a million clones, about 77% occurring once. Germline CDR1 reads MNHNY; CDR2 reads SVGAGI (reference sequence). With 5 bases removed from V and 6 bases from J, the gap between germline ends came to 13 bases. This CDR3 has 13 residues. This TCR was recovered from a man aged 18 to 30 in good health. Material: memory CD4+ T cells sorted from blood. Subset of the sample: CD45RA-negative fraction. The chain carries TRBV6-6 and TRBJ1-1; D remains ambiguous. The CDR3 protein is CASSRTERSEAFF. The CDR3 coding sequence is TGTGCCAGCAGTCGCACGGAGAGGTCTGAAGCTTTCTTT.